A single T cell receptor (beta chain) is shown here with its context. The data stem from a study of cytomegalovirus exposure and HLA in healthy donors. The PCR had 60 Vbeta and 13 Jbeta primers. Generated by immunoSEQ multiplex PCR, the TCRdb table keeps only in-frame clones and is missing some. This sample has around 180,000 clones; 70% to 90% occur once, and the top ten carry around 1.9%. The CDR3 is 12 residues long. CDR1 LNHDA and CDR2 SQIVND come from the germline V gene (reference sequence). The V end was cut by 6 bases, the J end by 7 bases, with 9 bases between. J is TRBJ1-4 and V is TRBV19; a possible D gene is TRBD1 (6 bases). What was sequenced was PBMCs. This clonotype originated in a woman in her late teens or twenties in good health and CMV-seropositive. The CDR3 bases are TGTGCCAGTAGAAGGGGGGGTGAAAAACTGTTTTTT. Residues: CASRRGGEKLFF.